This T cell receptor (beta chain) was recovered during a study of blood T cell repertoires in COVID-19. Overall study: Italy, Spain and the United States were the sources of the convalescent and acute COVID-19 samples.

Cohorts were based on clinical histories the participants reported. In the 2 weeks before study entry, exposed participants met a COVID-19 case, which was PCR-confirmed or clinician-diagnosed. In the authors' methods: By means of reference gene primer amplification, nucleated cell counts were estimated. Measured with immunoSEQ multiplex PCR; TCRdb has only the in-frame clones, and not every one. The DNA was the basis for D and trimming; V, J and clone size are from that table. Of 400,000 to 500,000 clones in the sample, more than 70% were seen once. V gave up 6 bases and J gave up 3 bases, with 14 bases separating them. CDR3 length: 14 amino acids. Germline CDR1 is MNHEY and CDR2 is SVGAGI.

This sequence originates from a woman younger than 35 who had been exposed to COVID-19. Sequenced sample: PBMCs or T cells enriched from blood (not recorded which). The rearrangement joins TRBV6-5 to TRBJ1-2, with D possibly TRBD1 on 6 matching bases. The CDR3 nucleotides read TGTGCCAGCAGAACACAGGGAAGCTACTATGGCTACACCTTC. Its translation: CASRTQGSYYGYTF.